The 2 T cell receptor beta chains reported below all come from one sample, sequenced in a study of response to subunit inactivated influenza vaccine. Using its own MiXCR run on the RT-PCR reads, TCRdb lists one record per CDR3 protein. The data contain fewer than 700,000 distinct CDR3 sequences, 10% to 15% of them singletons. The sequenced sample was PBMCs from blood, obtained roughly 47 days after vaccination. These receptors were obtained from a man aged 45-60 years who received an inactivated influenza vaccine.

This clonotype was detected many times. The chain is built from TRBV7-2 and TRBJ2-4; 11 positions match TRBD2. The CDR3 consists of 14 residues. Germline V gene data show CDR1 as SGHTA and CDR2 as FQGNSA. Trimming at V came to 5 bases and at J to 5 bases, leaving 2 bases not matched to a gene. The CDR3 coding sequence is TGTGCCAGCAGCAGGGGACTAGCGGAAAACATTCAGTACTTC. Protein: CASSRGLAENIQYF.

The V gene is TRBV30, the J gene TRBJ1-4; 7 bases agree with TRBD1. In germline, CDR1 is GTSNPN, CDR2 SVGIG (reference sequence). V shed 3 bases and J 2 bases; nucleotides not matched to a gene: 6. This CDR3 comprises 15 residues. CDR3 amino acids: CAWRPKTGTNEKLFF. CDR3 nucleotide sequence: TGTGCCTGGAGACCCAAGACAGGGACTAATGAAAAACTGTTTTTT.